This T cell receptor (beta chain) was obtained from a study of cytomegalovirus exposure and HLA in healthy donors. The CDR3 runs to 14 residues. J was trimmed by 8 bases and V by 0 bases; bases with no gene match: 5. Germline assignment: CDR1 SGHRS and CDR2 YFSETQ. With respect to this clone: What it binds is not known.

Healthy people donating bone marrow made up the donors. Amplification used 60 Vbeta primers and 13 Jbeta primers. Using immunoSEQ multiplex PCR, the repertoire was profiled, and TCRdb retains in-frame clones only, with some absent. The sample includes around 170,000 clones, 80% of them seen just once. Whole-study findings and limits: The study found most TCR sequences rare, yet found some public TCRs in many donors. In a later analysis, V- and J-gene trimming of beta chains associated with a DCLRE1C missense variant, replicated independently.

The specimen was PBMCs. This receptor was taken from a woman aged 25 to 39 in good health and CMV-seronegative. The V call is TRBV5-1, the J call TRBJ2-1, with TRBD2 identical over 7 bases. The CDR3 bases are TGCGCCAGCAGCTTGGAAAGCGGGGAGGATGAGCAGTTCTTC. This codes for CASSLESGEDEQFF.